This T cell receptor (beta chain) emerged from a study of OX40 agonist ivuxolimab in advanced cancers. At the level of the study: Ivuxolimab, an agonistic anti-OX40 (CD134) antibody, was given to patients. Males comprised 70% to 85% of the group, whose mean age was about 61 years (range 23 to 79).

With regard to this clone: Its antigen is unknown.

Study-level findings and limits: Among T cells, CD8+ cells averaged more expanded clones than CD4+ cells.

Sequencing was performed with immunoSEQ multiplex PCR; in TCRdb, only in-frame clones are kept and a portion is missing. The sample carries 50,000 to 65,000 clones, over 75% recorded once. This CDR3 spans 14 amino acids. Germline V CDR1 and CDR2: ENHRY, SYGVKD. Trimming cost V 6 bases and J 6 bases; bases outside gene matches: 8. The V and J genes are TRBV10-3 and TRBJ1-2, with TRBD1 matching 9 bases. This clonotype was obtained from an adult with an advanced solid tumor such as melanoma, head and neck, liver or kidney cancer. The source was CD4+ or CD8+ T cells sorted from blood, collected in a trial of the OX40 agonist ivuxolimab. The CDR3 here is CAIRIPGQGHGYTF. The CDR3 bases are TGTGCCATCAGGATACCGGGACAGGGACATGGCTACACCTTC.